The T cell receptor (beta chain) described here comes from a study of T cell responses to AZD1222 COVID-19 vaccine. Whole-study context: Second-dose groups at about 4 or about 12 weeks were pooled. The study's findings and limits: Repertoires in all cases were sampled only once the peak T cell response had passed. It should be noted that donors were predominantly white British and more often female, and clonal diversity was possibly underestimated. Variant regions that are unmutated are reportedly the target of nearly half of spike-specific TCRs.

Sequencing used immunoSEQ multiplex PCR; TCRdb keeps in-frame clones, though not all of them. Here the sample spans 65,000 to 85,000 clones, about 88% being singletons. As regards this clone: As yet, its antigen is unknown.

The CDR3 totals 12 residues. V gave up 0 bases and J gave up 8 bases, with 7 bases separating them. Germline CDR1 is MNHEY and CDR2 is SVGEGT. The rearrangement uses TRBV6-2 or TRBV6-3 and TRBJ1-1, with D possibly TRBD1 on 5 matching bases. The receptor was derived from an adult in good health. The sequences come from peripheral blood, collected on day 0 of AZD1222 vaccination. CDR3 sequence: CASSYSGQEAFF. In DNA form, the CDR3 reads TGTGCCAGCAGTTACTCGGGGCAAGAAGCTTTCTTT.